The present entry profiles one TCR beta chain with its context. What it binds is unknown. The data originate from a study of cytomegalovirus exposure and HLA in healthy donors. Study-level points and caveats: The CMV antigen specificity of a few CMV-associated chains was confirmed through in vitro analysis.

Sequencing used immunoSEQ multiplex PCR; TCRdb keeps in-frame clones, though not all of them. Of some 200,000 clones in the sample, roughly 84% were seen once. Trimming shortened V by 0 bases and J by 6 bases, and 14 bases separated the two germline ends. Per germline, CDR1 MNHEY and CDR2 SMNVEV (reference sequence). CDR3 length: 15 amino acids. The sequencing input was PBMCs. The rearrangement uses TRBV27 and TRBJ1-1; D not resolved. The origin of this receptor is a woman aged 25 to 39 in good health and CMV-seropositive. For the CDR3, the DNA is TGTGCCAGCAGTTTATCGGTCGGGGTTAGGCCTGAAGCTTTCTTT. It is translated as CASSLSVGVRPEAFF.